Below are 3 T cell receptor beta chains sequenced from a single sample in a study of shared clonotypes between healthy human individuals. The protocol was immunoSEQ multiplex PCR, while the TCRdb copy is restricted to in-frame clones and leaves out a portion. Altogether some 1,400,000 clones are present, 96% being singletons, with the ten largest covering 1% to 1.5%. The sample taken for sequencing was naive CD4+ T cells sorted from blood. Stated subset: CD45RA+ positively selected. The receptors originated from a man younger than 40 in good health.

The chain carries TRBV11-2 and TRBJ1-5; D uncertain. V lost 2 bases to trimming and J lost 6 bases, with 11 bases between them. This CDR3 region has 14 residues. Germline V CDR1 and CDR2: SGHAT, FQNNGV. This chain's CDR3 is CASSLSLEFQPQHF. The DNA for the CDR3 is TGTGCCAGCAGCTTATCGCTGGAATTTCAGCCCCAGCATTTT. Looking up the rest from reference TRBV11-2 and TRBJ1-5 gives the full variable domain: EAGVAQSPRYKIIEKRQSVAFWCNPISGHATLYWYQQILGQGPKLLIQFQNNGVVDDSQLPKDRFSAERLKGVDSTLKIQPAKLEDSAVYLCASSLSLEFQPQHFGDGTRLSIL.

The rearrangement uses TRBV2 and TRBJ1-4; D gene uncertain. CDR3 length: 16 residues. CDR1 SNHLY and CDR2 FYNNEI come from the germline V gene. Between the trimmed V and J ends, which lost 6 bases and 1 base, there was a span of 15 bases. The CDR3 region is CASRVRASRTNEKLFF. Written as DNA, the CDR3 is TGTGCCAGCAGAGTCCGGGCCTCACGAACTAATGAAAAACTGTTTTTT. Combining the CDR3 with reference TRBV2 and TRBJ1-4 gives the whole variable domain EPEVTQTPSHQVTQMGQEVILRCVPISNHLYFYWYRQILGQKVEFLVSFYNNEISEKSEIFDDQFSVERPDGSNFTLKIRSTKLEDSAMYFCASRVRASRTNEKLFFGSGTQLSVL.

V usage is TRBV6-1 and J usage is TRBJ2-7; 9 bases map to TRBD2. V was pared by 2 bases and J by 2 bases, with 13 bases of the junction left unmatched. CDR1 and CDR2 (germline): MNHNS, SASEGT. This CDR3 region has 18 residues. CDR3 sequence: CASSEFGRASGTTYEQYF. The DNA of the CDR3 is TGTGCCAGCAGTGAATTTGGTAGGGCTAGCGGGACCACCTACGAGCAGTACTTC.